This T cell receptor (beta chain) comes out of a study of cytomegalovirus exposure and HLA in healthy donors (dated 2017 in TCRdb). Looking at the study overall: According to an earlier analysis of several hundred of the donors, some 180 million T cells yielded roughly 110 million unique TCR beta sequences and 250 to 350 Gb of sequence data. Roughly 300 gigabases of sequencing data and roughly 81 million unique TCR sequences made up an early release that covered 500 to 700 HLA-typed donors. Of the 398 genotyped donors, approximately 82% fell in the genetic ancestry cluster associated with self-reported Caucasian donors. The study aimed to test whether cataloging public T cell receptors could reveal signatures of past pathogen exposure. The T cell repertoires of some 670 subjects were profiled by immunosequencing and related to cytomegalovirus serostatus. A separate validation cohort of about 110 different subjects was used in addition to the approximately 640-subject first cohort. To predict cytomegalovirus infection status, the study combined high-throughput TCR immunosequencing, statistical association of individual TCRs with disease status, and machine learning. To study patterns of TCR occurrence, a later analysis re-analyzed previously published TCR beta repertoires from several hundred donors and added high-resolution HLA genotyping. In the later analysis, no new phenotypic data were used to find candidate immune exposures; instead, reliance was placed on TCR beta sequences and their occurrence across donors. In an earlier analysis of 587 of the donors, high-throughput TCR beta sequencing was used to judge whether each TCR beta V gene segment behaved as functional or pseudogenic. Alongside the repertoire data, information on donor age, sex, ethnicity and CMV serostatus was compiled. Genome-wide SNP genotypes for about three fifths of the roughly 670 donors were used in a later genetic analysis, which treated that subset as a discovery cohort. All discovery cohort repertoires had been generated on a single sequencing platform. HLA typing included class I and class II loci at four-digit resolution. The number of typed donors differed by locus: about 620-640 for A, B, C, DRB1 and DQB1; 522 for DQA1; 606 for DPA1; and around 450 for DPB1. Roughly five DR-DQ haplotypes were handled as single units for association and clustering because linkage in the cohort was strong. Among around 400 genotyped donors of the cohort, an average of approximately 250,000 unique TCR beta nucleotide sequences were sequenced per donor, about a sixth of them non-productive.

The cohort comprised approximately 700 healthy bone marrow donors. All cohort members were sampled while nominally healthy, although unrecorded immune exposures were likely present. The donor was CMV seropositive and was included in the group of 289 seropositive cohort members. Each donor provided a peripheral blood sample, and peripheral blood mononuclear cells were used for TCR beta sequencing. The Qiagen DNeasy Blood Extraction Kit was used to extract genomic DNA from the blood cell samples. The research as a whole found: According to the authors, the approach could potentially be generalized to other disease states and immunological phenotypes. A further reported finding was that TCR beta sequences accurately predicted the HLA-A and HLA-B alleles for most subjects in the first cohort. The sequencing pipeline was judged likely to have produced a cluster of highly shared sequence variants as a technical artifact. Some IMGT-functional V segments, including TRBV6-2 and TRBV6-3, could not be told apart with the 87-base-pair reads, so those segments were excluded. V-gene and J-gene trimming of TCR beta chains was associated with a missense DCLRE1C variant in a later genetic analysis, and the association was replicated in an independent cohort. According to a later genetic analysis, donors in an Asian-associated ancestry cluster had fewer N-insertions in productive TCRs than the approximately 700-donor mean. The study gave a list of about 160 TCR beta chains associated with cytomegalovirus. The classifier was reported to diagnose cytomegalovirus status with high specificity and sensitivity in both the original and validation cohorts. Assigning TCR associations to individual alleles was difficult when HLA alleles, especially DR and DQ, strongly co-occurred. In vitro tests confirmed that a few of the cytomegalovirus-associated TCR beta chains recognize cytomegalovirus antigens. Because HLA typing was missing for some donors at each locus, association tests included only the typed subset. The cohort was sequenced for TCR beta chains only, and without alpha or paired-chain data the features that could be detected were limited. A later analysis found that HLA-associated TCR beta chains were more clonally expanded and had lower generation probabilities than equally common non-associated chains. Most CMV-associated TCR beta chains appeared to be HLA-restricted in a later analysis, and the HLA associations seemed to be driven largely by CMV exposure. Sequencing depth was assumed to be roughly uniform across donors in the presence/absence analyses, though that assumption may not hold. In an earlier analysis of fewer than 750 of the donors, most TCR beta V segments were observed in productive rearrangements about 87% or about 30% of the time, broadly matching IMGT annotations. Most TCR sequences were seen in very few donors, while some public TCRs were found in many individuals. Linkage disequilibrium might explain the correlated functional status among segregating V segments, but an unknown experimental factor could not be excluded. For the cohort, immune exposure information was limited to CMV serostatus. In a later analysis, the rate of TCR association differed among HLA loci, with DRB1 alleles having the most associated TCRs and HLA-C alleles having the fewest. In a later analysis, several top co-occurrence clusters were reported to appear linked to parvovirus B19, influenza, CMV and Epstein-Barr virus. The earlier analysis of approximately 540 of the donors excluded over 15 rarely observed V segments, including chromosome 9 orphons, because counts were too low. At a false discovery rate of 0.05, a later analysis linked some 17,000 TCR beta sequences to specific HLA alleles.

The sample holds a few counts of this clone. Its antigen is unknown. No qualities accompany the bases; no much larger clone lies one base away. Libraries were built with the immunoSEQ multiplex PCR assay. For the multiplex PCR, a mixture combining 60 forward primers for TCR Vbeta segments and 13 reverse primers for TCR Jbeta segments was used. The CDR3 region of rearranged TCR beta genes was amplified from genomic DNA with a multiplex PCR assay. The amplified TCR beta libraries were sequenced on the Illumina HiSeq System as 87-base-pair reads. As for how the authors treated the data: A later analysis tallied 75 million to 95 million unique TCR beta chains across the 550 to 850 repertoires, and about 12 million of those chains were shared by two or more donors. A nearest-neighbor algorithm error-corrected the raw reads and collapsed the reads into unique sequences, merging closely related sequences to remove PCR and sequencing errors. CDR3 sequences were aligned to IMGT reference sequences to assign V, D and J gene segments. For a sequence to be retained, a match of at least six nucleotides to both a V gene segment and a J gene segment was required. Rearrangements were called productive when the CDR3 lacked stop codons and stayed in frame with V and J; all others were non-productive. CDR3 was defined according to IMGT convention as the region running from the second conserved V-encoded cysteine to the conserved J-encoded phenylalanine. Sequences without an unambiguous match to a single V gene segment were excluded from the earlier analysis of over 500 of the donors. In an earlier analysis of several hundred of the donors, a V segment was called functional when productive rearrangements were above 56.7%, and segregating when the standard deviation between donors exceeded 5%. A statistical classification framework was built for diagnosing cytomegalovirus status from the catalog of TCR beta chain sequences. In a later analysis, TCR nucleotide sequences were compared against IMGT/GENE-DB human TR gene sequences so that V and J genes could be assigned. A later analysis assigned CDR3 sequences and most-parsimonious VDJ recombination scenarios with the TCRdist pipeline. In a later analysis, each TCR beta chain was defined by its CDR3 amino acid sequence together with its V-gene family, and reads lacking a unique V-gene family were excluded. A later analysis removed roughly 590 highly shared, low-generation-probability nucleotide sequences to deal with suspected cross-contamination and a sequencing artifact. In a later analysis, a clonal expansion index was calculated for each public chain from normalized within-repertoire ranks of inferred template counts. A later analysis computed generation probabilities with a VDJ recombination model fitted to out-of-frame rearrangements, and checked the results against IGoR. In a later analysis, TCR-TCR, TCR-HLA and TCR-CMV co-occurrence was scored with hypergeometric tests, and a repertoire-size bias correction was applied to TCR pairs. False discovery rates were estimated in a later analysis by permuting HLA or CMV assignments 20 times. A later analysis grouped co-occurring TCRs with DBSCAN, adding TCRdist sequence similarity when clustering within HLA-allele-positive subsets. Co-occurrence clustering excluded repertoires with fewer than 30,000 or more than 120,000 public chains, plus five with anomalous nucleotide sharing. TCRdb mirrors the immuneACCESS table, restricted to in-frame sequences. Some clones are absent from its copies; in checked studies, under half trace to an unresolved V gene, and the reason for the others is unknown. The DNA gave D and trimming, while V, J and clone size come from that table. For this sample there are around 130,000 clones; roughly 82% appear just once. Around 11% of the sample comes from the top ten.

Taken from the germline V gene, the CDR1 and CDR2 loops are SGHRS and YFSETQ. Inclusive of the bounding cysteine and phenylalanine, the CDR3 is 15 residues long. The retained sequence is limited to the CDR3, 45 bases, with the frame set at the first base. Trimming leaves V shorter by 3 bases and J shorter by 5 bases, with the junction holding 7 bases beyond the gene matches. The rearranged chain carries TRBV5-1 and TRBJ2-2; 7 nucleotides in the junction match TRBD2. This clonotype originated in a male donor in good health and CMV-seropositive. The sample consisted of PBMCs. The CDR3 region reads CASSSGLLRTGELFF. The nucleotide sequence is given as TGCGCCAGCAGCTCGGGACTATTAAGGACCGGGGAGCTGTTTTTT.